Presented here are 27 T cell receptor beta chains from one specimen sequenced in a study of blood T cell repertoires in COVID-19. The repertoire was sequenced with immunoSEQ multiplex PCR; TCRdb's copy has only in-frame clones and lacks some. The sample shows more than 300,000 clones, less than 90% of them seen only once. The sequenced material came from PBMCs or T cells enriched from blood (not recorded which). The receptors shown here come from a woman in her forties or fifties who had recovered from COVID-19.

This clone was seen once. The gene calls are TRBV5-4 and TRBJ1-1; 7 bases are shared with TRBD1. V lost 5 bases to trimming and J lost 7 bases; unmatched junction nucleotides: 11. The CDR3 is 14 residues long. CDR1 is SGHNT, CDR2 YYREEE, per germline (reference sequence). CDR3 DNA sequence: TGTGCCAGCAGTCTCCCGACAGGGTCAAATGAAGCTTTCTTT. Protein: CASSLPTGSNEAFF.

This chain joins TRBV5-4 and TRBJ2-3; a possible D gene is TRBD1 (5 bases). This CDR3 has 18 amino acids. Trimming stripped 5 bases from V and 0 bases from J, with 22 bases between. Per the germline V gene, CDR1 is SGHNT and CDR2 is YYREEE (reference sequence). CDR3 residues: CASRTSPLTATSTDTQYF. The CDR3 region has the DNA TGTGCCAGCAGGACCAGCCCTTTGACAGCGACTAGCACAGATACGCAGTATTTT.

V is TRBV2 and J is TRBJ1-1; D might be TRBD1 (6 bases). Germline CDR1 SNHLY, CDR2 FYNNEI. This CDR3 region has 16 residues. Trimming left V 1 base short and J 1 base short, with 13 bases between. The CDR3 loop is CASSEGGGGGNTEAFF. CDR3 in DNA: TGTGCCAGCAGTGAAGGGGGAGGGGGAGGGAACACTGAAGCTTTCTTT.

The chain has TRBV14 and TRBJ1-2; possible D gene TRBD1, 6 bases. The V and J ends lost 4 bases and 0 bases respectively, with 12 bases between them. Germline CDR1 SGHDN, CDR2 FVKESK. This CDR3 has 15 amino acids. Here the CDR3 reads CASSRPGAPNYGYTF. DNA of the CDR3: TGTGCCAGCAGCCGACCAGGGGCTCCTAACTATGGCTACACCTTC.

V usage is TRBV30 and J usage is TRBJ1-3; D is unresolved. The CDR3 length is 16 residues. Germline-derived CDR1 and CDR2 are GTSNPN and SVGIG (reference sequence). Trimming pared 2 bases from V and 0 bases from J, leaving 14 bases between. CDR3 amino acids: CAWSLAGKDSGNTIYF. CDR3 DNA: TGTGCCTGGAGTCTGGCAGGAAAGGACTCTGGAAACACCATATATTTT.

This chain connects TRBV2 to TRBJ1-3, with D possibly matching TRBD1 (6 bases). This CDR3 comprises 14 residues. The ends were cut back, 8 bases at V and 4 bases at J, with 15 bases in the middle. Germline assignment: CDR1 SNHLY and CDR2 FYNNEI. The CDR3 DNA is TGTGCCAGCGGGGGAAGGACAGAGGGAAACACCATATATTTT. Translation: CASGGRTEGNTIYF. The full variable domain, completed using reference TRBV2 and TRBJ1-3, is EPEVTQTPSHQVTQMGQEVILRCVPISNHLYFYWYRQILGQKVEFLVSFYNNEISEKSEIFDDQFSVERPDGSNFTLKIRSTKLEDSAMYFCASGGRTEGNTIYFGEGSWLTVV.

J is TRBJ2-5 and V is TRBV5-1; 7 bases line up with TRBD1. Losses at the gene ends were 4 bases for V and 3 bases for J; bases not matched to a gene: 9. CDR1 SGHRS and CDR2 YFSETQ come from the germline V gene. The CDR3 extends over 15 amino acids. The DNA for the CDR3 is TGCGCCAGCAGCATGGACAGGCAAAACAAAGAGACCCAGTACTTC. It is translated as CASSMDRQNKETQYF. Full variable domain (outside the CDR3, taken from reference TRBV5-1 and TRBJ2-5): KAGVTQTPRYLIKTRGQQVTLSCSPISGHRSVSWYQQTPGQGLQFLFEYFSETQRNKGNFPGRFSGRQFSNSRSEMNVSTLELGDSALYLCASSMDRQNKETQYFGPGTRLLVL.

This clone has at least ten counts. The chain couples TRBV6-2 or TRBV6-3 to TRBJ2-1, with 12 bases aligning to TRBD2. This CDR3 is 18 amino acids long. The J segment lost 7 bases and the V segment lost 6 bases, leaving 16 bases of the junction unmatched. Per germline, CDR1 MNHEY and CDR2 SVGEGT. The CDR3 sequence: CASSSDALTSGGRNEQFF. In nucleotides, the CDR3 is TGTGCCAGCAGCTCCGACGCCCTGACTAGCGGGGGCCGGAATGAGCAGTTCTTC.

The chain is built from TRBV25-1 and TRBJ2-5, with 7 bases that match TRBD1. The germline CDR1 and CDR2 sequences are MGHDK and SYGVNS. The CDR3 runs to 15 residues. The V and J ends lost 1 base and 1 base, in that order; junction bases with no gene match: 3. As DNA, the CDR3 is TGTGCCAGCAGTGAATTCGGGACAGCCCAAGAGACCCAGTACTTC. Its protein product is CASSEFGTAQETQYF.

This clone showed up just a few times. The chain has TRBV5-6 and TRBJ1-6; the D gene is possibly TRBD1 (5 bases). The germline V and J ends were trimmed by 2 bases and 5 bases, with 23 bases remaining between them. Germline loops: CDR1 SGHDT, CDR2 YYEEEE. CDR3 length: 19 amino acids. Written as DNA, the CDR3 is TGTGCCAGCAGCTTACTTTCGAGGTCAGGGCCAGGGAATAATTCACCCCTCCACTTT. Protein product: CASSLLSRSGPGNNSPLHF.

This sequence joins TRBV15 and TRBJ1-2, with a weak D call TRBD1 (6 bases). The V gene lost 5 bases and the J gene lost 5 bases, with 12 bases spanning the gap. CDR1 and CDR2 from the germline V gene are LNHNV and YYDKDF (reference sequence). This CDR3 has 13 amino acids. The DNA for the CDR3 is TGTGCCACCAGCGTCAGGGGTCGATATGGCTACACCTTC. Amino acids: CATSVRGRYGYTF.

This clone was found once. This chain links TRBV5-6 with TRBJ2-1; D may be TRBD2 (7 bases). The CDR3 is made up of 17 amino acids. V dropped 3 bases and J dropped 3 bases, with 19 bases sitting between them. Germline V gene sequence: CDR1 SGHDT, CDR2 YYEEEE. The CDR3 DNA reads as TGTGCCAGCAGCTGGGGGGCGGGAGCGGCCCACTACAATGAGCAGTTCTTC. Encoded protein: CASSWGAGAAHYNEQFF.

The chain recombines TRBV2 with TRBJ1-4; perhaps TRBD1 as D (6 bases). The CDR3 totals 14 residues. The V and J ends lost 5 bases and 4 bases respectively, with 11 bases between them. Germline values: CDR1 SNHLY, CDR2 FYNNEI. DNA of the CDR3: TGTGCCAGCAGTCGTCAGGGGTTTAATGAAAAACTGTTTTTT. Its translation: CASSRQGFNEKLFF.

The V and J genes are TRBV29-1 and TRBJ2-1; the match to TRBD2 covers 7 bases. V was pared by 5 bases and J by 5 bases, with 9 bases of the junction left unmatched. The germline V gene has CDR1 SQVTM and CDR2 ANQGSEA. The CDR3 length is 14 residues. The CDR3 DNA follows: TGCAGCGTTCGCGGGAGCTTTTCCCACAATGAGCAGTTCTTC. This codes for CSVRGSFSHNEQFF.

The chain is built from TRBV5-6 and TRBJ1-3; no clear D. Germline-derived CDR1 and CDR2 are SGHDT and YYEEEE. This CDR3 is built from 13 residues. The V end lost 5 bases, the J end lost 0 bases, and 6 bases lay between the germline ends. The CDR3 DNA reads TGTGCCAGCAGGCGAGACTCTGGAAACACCATATATTTT. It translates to CASRRDSGNTIYF. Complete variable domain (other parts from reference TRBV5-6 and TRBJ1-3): DAGVTQSPTHLIKTRGQQVTLRCSPKSGHDTVSWYQQALGQGPQFIFQYYEEEERQRGNFPDRFSGHQFPNYSSELNVNALLLGDSALYLCASRRDSGNTIYFGEGSWLTVV.

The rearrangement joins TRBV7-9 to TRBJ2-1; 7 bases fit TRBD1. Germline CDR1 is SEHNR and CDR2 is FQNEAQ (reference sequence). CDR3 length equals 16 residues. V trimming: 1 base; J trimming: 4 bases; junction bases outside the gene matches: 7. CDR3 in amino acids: CASSLVGRGQYNEQFF. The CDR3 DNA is TGTGCCAGCAGCTTAGTCGGTAGGGGGCAATACAATGAGCAGTTCTTC.

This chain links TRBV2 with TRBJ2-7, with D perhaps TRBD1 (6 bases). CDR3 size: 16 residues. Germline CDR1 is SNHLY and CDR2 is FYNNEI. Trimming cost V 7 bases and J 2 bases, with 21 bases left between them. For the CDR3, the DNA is TGTGCCAGCATGGCCCCCACAGGGTTTCGAACCTACGAGCAGTACTTC. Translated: CASMAPTGFRTYEQYF.

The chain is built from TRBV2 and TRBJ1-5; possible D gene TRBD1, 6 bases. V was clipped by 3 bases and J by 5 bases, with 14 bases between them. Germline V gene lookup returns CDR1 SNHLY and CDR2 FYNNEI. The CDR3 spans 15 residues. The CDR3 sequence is CASSDLVAGDQPQHF. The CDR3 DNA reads TGTGCCAGCAGTGACTTGGTGGCAGGGGATCAGCCCCAGCATTTT.

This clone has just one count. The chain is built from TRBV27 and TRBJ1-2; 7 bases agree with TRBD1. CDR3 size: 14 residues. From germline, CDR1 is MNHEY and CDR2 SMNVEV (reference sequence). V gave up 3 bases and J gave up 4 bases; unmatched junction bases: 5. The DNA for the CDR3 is TGTGCCAGCAGTTTCCGGACAGGAGGCTATGGCTACACCTTC. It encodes CASSFRTGGYGYTF.

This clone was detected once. CDR3 protein: CASRWGGFSIDTEAFF. In nucleotides, the CDR3 is TGTGCCAGCAGATGGGGGGGGTTTTCTATCGACACTGAAGCTTTCTTT. V and J are TRBV27 and TRBJ1-1; maybe TRBD1 (5 bases). The germline V gene has CDR1 MNHEY and CDR2 SMNVEV (reference sequence). The CDR3 totals 16 residues. With 6 bases removed from V and 3 bases from J, the gap between germline ends came to 20 bases.

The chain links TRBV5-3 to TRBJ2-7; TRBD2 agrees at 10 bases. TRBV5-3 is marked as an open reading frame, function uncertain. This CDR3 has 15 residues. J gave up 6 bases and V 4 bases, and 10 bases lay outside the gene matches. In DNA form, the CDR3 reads TGTGCCAGAAGCACCTACCTAGCGGGAGCGGGCGAGCAGTACTTC. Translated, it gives CARSTYLAGAGEQYF.

The CDR3 is CASSSRRVPGNTIYF. The CDR3 coding sequence is TGTGCCAGTAGCTCGCGCCGAGTGCCCGGAAACACCATATATTTT. This chain joins TRBV19 and TRBJ1-3; D not certain. With 6 bases removed from V and 4 bases from J, the gap between germline ends came to 16 bases. Per the germline V gene, CDR1 is LNHDA and CDR2 is SQIVND (reference sequence). CDR3 length: 15 residues.

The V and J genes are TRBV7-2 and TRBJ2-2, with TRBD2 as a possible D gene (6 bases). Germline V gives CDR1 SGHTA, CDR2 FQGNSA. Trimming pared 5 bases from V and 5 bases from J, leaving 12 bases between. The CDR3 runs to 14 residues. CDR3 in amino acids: CASSPTEGTGELFF. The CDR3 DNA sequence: TGTGCCAGCAGCCCTACGGAGGGGACCGGGGAGCTGTTTTTT.

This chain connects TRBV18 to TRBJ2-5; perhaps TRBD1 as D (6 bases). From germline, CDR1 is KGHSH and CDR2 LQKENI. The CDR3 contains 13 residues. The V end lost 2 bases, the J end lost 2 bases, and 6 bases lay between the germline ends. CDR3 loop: CASSPGTQETQYF. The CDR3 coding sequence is TGTGCCAGCTCACCAGGGACACAAGAGACCCAGTACTTC.

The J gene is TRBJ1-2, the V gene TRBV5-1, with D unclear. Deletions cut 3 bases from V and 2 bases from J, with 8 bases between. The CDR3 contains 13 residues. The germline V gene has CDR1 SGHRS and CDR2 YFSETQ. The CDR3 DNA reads TGCGCCAGCAGCTATGGCAGGAACTATGGCTACACCTTC. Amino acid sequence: CASSYGRNYGYTF. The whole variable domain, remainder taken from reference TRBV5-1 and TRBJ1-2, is KAGVTQTPRYLIKTRGQQVTLSCSPISGHRSVSWYQQTPGQGLQFLFEYFSETQRNKGNFPGRFSGRQFSNSRSEMNVSTLELGDSALYLCASSYGRNYGYTFGSGTRLTVV.

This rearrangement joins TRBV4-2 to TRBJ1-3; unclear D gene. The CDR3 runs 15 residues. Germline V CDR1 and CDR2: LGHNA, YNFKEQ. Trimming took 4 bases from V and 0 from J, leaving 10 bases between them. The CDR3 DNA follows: TGTGCCAGCAGCCCCCTGTCGGTCTCTGGAAACACCATATATTTT. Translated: CASSPLSVSGNTIYF.

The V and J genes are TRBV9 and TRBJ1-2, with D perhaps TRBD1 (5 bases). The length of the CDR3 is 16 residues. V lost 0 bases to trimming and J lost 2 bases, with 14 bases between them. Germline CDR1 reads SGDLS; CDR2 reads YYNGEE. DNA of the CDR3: TGTGCCAGCAGCGTAGGGGGGAGGCGCTCAAACTATGGCTACACCTTC. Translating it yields CASSVGGRRSNYGYTF.